A selection of T cell receptor beta chains follows, all from one sample in a study of blood T cell repertoires in COVID-19. Measured with immunoSEQ multiplex PCR; TCRdb has only the in-frame clones, and not every one. Here the sample spans 35,000 to 50,000 clones, more than 80% being singletons. Sequencing was carried out using peripheral blood. The receptor set was obtained from a man between 60 and 75 years old with acute or convalescent COVID-19. The CDR3 runs from the conserved cysteine through the conserved F or W. A D gene is named only where the DNA matches it firmly. Size is omitted from some rows. Given values are once, few, many or a class for expanded clones.

TRBD2	TRBV27	.	15	TRBJ2-3	TGTGCCAGCAGCCCCGGGACTAGCGGCGCGGCGGGGCAGTATTTT	CASSPGTSGAAGQYF
TRBD1	TRBV7-3	.	16	TRBJ2-2	TGTGCCAGCAGCTTAGGGACAGGACCGAACACCGGGGAGCTGTTTTTT	CASSLGTGPNTGELFF
.	TRBV28	.	14	TRBJ2-1	TGTGCCAGCAGTCCCAGAACCCCAGGGTATGAGCAGTTCTTC	CASSPRTPGYEQFF
TRBD1	TRBV3-1/TRBV3-2	.	13	TRBJ1-1	TGTGCCAGCAGCTATACAGGGGGCACTGAAGCTTTCTTT	CASSYTGGTEAFF
.	TRBV27	.	13	TRBJ1-2	TGTGCCAGCAGTTTGGACGGACTCTATGGCTACACCTTC	CASSLDGLYGYTF
TRBD1	TRBV29-1	.	13	TRBJ1-2	TGCAGCGTTCCGGGACAGGGGGCGCTTGGCTACACCTTC	CSVPGQGALGYTF
TRBD1	TRBV5-6	few	15	TRBJ1-5	TGTGCCAGCAGCTTAAGGGGGCATAGCAATCAGCCCCAGCATTTT	CASSLRGHSNQPQHF
.	TRBV10-3	once	14	TRBJ1-1	TGTGCCATCAGTCCGCAACAGGGTGGGACTGAAGCTTTCTTT	CAISPQQGGTEAFF
TRBD1	TRBV7-9	.	13	TRBJ2-7	TGTGCCAGCAGCTTATTAGACAGGGACGAGCAGTACTTC	CASSLLDRDEQYF
TRBD1	TRBV18	.	13	TRBJ1-2	TGTGCCAGCTCTCTAGACAGGGAATCTGGCTACACCTTC	CASSLDRESGYTF
.	TRBV19	medium-sized	14	TRBJ1-1	TGTGCCAGTAGAGGAGCCCCTTTTAACATTGAAGCTTTCTTT	CASRGAPFNIEAFF
TRBD2	TRBV10-3	.	18	TRBJ2-3	TGTGCCATCAGTCTGTCAAGGCAGCTAGCGGGGGTCGAAGATACGCAGTATTTT	CAISLSRQLAGVEDTQYF
TRBD1	TRBV29-1	.	13	TRBJ1-1	TGCAGCGCCGAGACAGGGATGAACACTGAAGCTTTCTTT	CSAETGMNTEAFF
TRBD2	TRBV7-3	.	13	TRBJ2-7	TGTGCCAGCAGCGCCCGGGGAGGGCTAGAGCAGTACTTC	CASSARGGLEQYF
TRBD2	TRBV15	.	17	TRBJ2-5	TGTGCCACCAGCAGAGCCGGGACTAGCGGGAGGTTGGAGACCCAGTACTTC	CATSRAGTSGRLETQYF
.	TRBV7-2	.	14	TRBJ2-2	TGTGCCAGCAGCTTAGTTCGTCAGACCGGGGAGCTGTTTTTT	CASSLVRQTGELFF
TRBD2	TRBV11-2	once	17	TRBJ2-3	TGTGCCAGCAGCTTAGACCTAGCGGGAGGGCCCAGAGATACGCAGTATTTT	CASSLDLAGGPRDTQYF
TRBD2	TRBV5-1	.	15	TRBJ2-3	TGCGCCAGCAGCAGGGGACTAGCGGGGCCAGATACGCAGTATTTT	CASSRGLAGPDTQYF
.	TRBV7-2	.	14	TRBJ2-2	TGTGCCAGCAGCTTAGGGGGGGACACCGGGGAGCTGTTTTTT	CASSLGGDTGELFF
.	TRBV9	.	13	TRBJ2-7	TGTGCCAGCAGTAAGTCCCCTTTGGCCGAGCAGTACTTC	CASSKSPLAEQYF
.	TRBV6-1	.	15	TRBJ2-1	TGTGCCAGCAGTGAATTGGGAGTGGGCTACAATGAGCAGTTCTTC	CASSELGVGYNEQFF
.	TRBV19	.	17	TRBJ1-4	TGTGCCAGTAGAGCGGAGCCTCATACAGAGGCGGGAGAAAAACTGTTTTTT	CASRAEPHTEAGEKLFF
TRBD1	TRBV27	.	15	TRBJ2-2	TGTGCCAGCAGTTTAGGGACAGCGAACACCGGGGAGCTGTTTTTT	CASSLGTANTGELFF
.	TRBV28	.	11	TRBJ1-2	TGTGCCAGCAGTGCAGGGATCGCCTACACCTTC	CASSAGIAYTF
.	TRBV12-5	.	14	TRBJ2-3	TGTGCTAGTGCCCGGAGCGGCCGCACAGATACGCAGTATTTT	CASARSGRTDTQYF
.	TRBV10-3	.	14	TRBJ1-2	TGTGCCATCAGTGAGTCCCCTGCCAGGCTCGGCTACACCTTC	CAISESPARLGYTF
TRBD1	TRBV19	.	14	TRBJ2-3	TGTGCCAGCCGTAGACAGGGGGCTTCAGATACGCAGTATTTT	CASRRQGASDTQYF
TRBD1	TRBV18	.	14	TRBJ1-1	TGTGCCAGCTCATCCGACTTACAGGGGGAAGAAGCTTTCTTT	CASSSDLQGEEAFF
.	TRBV29-1	.	12	TRBJ2-1	TGCAGTTCAGCGAGCTCCTACAATGAGCAGTTCTTC	CSSASSYNEQFF
.	TRBV2	.	14	TRBJ2-2	TGTGCCAGCGGCAGGGGCGCGAACACCGGGGAGCTGTTTTTT	CASGRGANTGELFF
TRBD1	TRBV29-1	.	13	TRBJ1-2	TGCAGCGTTGGCGGACAGGGGAACTATGGCTACACCTTC	CSVGGQGNYGYTF
.	TRBV6-2/TRBV6-3	.	15	TRBJ1-6	TGTGCCAGCAGTACACTCGGGGGAAATAATTCACCCCTCCACTTT	CASSTLGGNNSPLHF